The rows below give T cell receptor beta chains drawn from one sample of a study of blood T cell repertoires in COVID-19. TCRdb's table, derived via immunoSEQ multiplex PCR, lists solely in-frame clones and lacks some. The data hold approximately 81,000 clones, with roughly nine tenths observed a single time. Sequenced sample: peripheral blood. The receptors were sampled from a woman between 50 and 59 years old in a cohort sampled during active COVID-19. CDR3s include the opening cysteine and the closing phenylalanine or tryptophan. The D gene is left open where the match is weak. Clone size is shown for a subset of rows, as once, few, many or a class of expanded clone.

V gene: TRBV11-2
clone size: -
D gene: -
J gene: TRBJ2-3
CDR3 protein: CASSLGLTTRPSTDTQYF
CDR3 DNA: TGTGCCAGCAGCTTAGGACTCACGACTAGGCCCAGCACAGATACGCAGTATTTT

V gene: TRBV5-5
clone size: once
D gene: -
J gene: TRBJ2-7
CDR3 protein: CASSWNRQTYYYEQYF
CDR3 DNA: TGTGCCAGCAGCTGGAATAGACAGACCTATTACTACGAGCAGTACTTC

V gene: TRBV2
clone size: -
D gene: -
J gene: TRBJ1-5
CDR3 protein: CASSAGSPSGQPQHF
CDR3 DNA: TGTGCCAGCAGTGCAGGCAGTCCGTCGGGGCAGCCCCAGCATTTT

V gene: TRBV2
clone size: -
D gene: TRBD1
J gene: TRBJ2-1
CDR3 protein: CASSETGGIYNEQFF
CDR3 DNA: TGTGCCAGCAGTGAGACAGGGGGTATTTACAATGAGCAGTTCTTC

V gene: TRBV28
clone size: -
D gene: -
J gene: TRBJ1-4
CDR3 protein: CASSLIQANENLFF
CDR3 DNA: TGTGCCAGCAGTTTAATCCAGGCTAATGAAAATCTGTTTTTT

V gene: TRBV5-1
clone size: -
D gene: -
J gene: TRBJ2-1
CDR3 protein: CASSLLGGYNEQFF
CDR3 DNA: TGCGCCAGCAGCTTGCTTGGCGGGTACAATGAGCAGTTCTTC

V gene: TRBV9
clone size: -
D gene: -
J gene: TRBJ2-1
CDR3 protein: CASSVEGGWGNEQFF
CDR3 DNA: TGTGCCAGCAGCGTAGAGGGAGGATGGGGGAATGAGCAGTTCTTC

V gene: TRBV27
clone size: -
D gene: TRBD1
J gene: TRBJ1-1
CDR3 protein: CASSERQGRTEAFF
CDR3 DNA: TGTGCCAGCAGCGAACGACAGGGGCGGACTGAAGCTTTCTTT

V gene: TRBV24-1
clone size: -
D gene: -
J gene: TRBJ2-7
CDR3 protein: CATSDTPGRDSYEQYF
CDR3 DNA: TGTGCCACCAGTGACACCCCCGGGCGGGATTCCTACGAGCAGTACTTC

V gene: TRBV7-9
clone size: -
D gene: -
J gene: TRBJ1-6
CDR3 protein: CASRDDLKSSYNSPLHF
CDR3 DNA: TGTGCCAGCAGAGACGACTTGAAGAGCTCCTATAATTCACCCCTCCACTTT

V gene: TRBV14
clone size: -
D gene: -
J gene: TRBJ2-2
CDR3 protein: CASSPRLDGELFF
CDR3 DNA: TGTGCCAGCAGCCCACGACTAGACGGGGAGCTGTTTTTT

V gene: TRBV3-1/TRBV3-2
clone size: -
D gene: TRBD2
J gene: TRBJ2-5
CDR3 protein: CASSQDIASGKETQYF
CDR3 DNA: TGTGCCAGCAGCCAAGATATCGCTAGCGGGAAAGAGACCCAGTACTTC

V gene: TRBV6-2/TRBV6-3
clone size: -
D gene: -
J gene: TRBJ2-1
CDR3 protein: CASSTYNEQFF
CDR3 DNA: TGTGCCAGCAGCACTTACAATGAGCAGTTCTTC

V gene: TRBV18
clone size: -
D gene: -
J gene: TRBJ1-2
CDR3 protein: CASSRGVGGYTF
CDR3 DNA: TGTGCCAGCTCACGGGGAGTGGGGGGCTACACCTTC

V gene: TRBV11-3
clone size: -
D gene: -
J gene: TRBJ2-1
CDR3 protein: CASSLGPDNEQFF
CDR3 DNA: TGTGCCAGCAGCTTAGGGCCCGACAATGAGCAGTTCTTC

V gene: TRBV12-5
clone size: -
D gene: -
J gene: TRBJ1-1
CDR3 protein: CASGLPLTEAFF
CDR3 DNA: TGTGCTAGTGGTTTGCCCCTGACTGAAGCTTTCTTT

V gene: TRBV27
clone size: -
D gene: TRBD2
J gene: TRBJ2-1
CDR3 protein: CASSLLRGGRPYNEQFF
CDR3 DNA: TGTGCCAGCAGTCTCCTCAGAGGCGGGAGGCCTTACAATGAGCAGTTCTTC

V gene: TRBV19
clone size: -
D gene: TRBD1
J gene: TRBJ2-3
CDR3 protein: CASSSETGPSTDTQYF
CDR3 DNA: TGTGCCAGTAGTTCTGAGACAGGGCCCAGTACAGATACGCAGTATTTT

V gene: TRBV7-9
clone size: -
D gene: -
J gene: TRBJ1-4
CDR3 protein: CASSLGGTANEKLFF
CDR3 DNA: TGTGCCAGCAGCTTAGGGGGCACGGCGAATGAAAAACTGTTTTTT

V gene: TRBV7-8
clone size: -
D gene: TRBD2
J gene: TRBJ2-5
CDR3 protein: CASSFTTSGRKETQYF
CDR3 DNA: TGTGCCAGCAGCTTCACGACTAGCGGGAGAAAGGAGACCCAGTACTTC

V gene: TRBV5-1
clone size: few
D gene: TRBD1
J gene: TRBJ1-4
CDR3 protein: CASSPGQGSSEKLFF
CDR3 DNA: TGCGCCAGCAGCCCGGGACAGGGATCTAGTGAAAAACTGTTTTTT

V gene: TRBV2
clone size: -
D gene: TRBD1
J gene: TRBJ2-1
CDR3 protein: CASREDRGTYNEQFF
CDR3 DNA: TGTGCCAGCAGGGAGGACAGGGGGACATACAATGAGCAGTTCTTC

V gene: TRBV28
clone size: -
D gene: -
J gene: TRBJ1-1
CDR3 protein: CASSLWGGTEAFF
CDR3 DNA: TGTGCCAGCAGTTTATGGGGGGGCACTGAAGCTTTCTTT

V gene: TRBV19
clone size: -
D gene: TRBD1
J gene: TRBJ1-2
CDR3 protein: CASRGQGASGYTF
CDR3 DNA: TGTGCCAGTAGGGGACAGGGGGCTAGTGGCTACACCTTC

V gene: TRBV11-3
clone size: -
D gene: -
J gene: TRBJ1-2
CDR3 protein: CASSEDNYGYTF
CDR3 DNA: TGTGCCAGCAGTGAGGATAACTATGGCTACACCTTC

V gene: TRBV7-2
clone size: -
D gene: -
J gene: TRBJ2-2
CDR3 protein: CASSTKAGLTGELFF
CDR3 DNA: TGTGCCAGCAGCACAAAGGCAGGGCTCACCGGGGAGCTGTTTTTT

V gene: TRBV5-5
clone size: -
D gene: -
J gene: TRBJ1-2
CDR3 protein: CASSLASNYGYTF
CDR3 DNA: TGTGCCAGCAGCTTGGCGTCTAACTATGGCTACACCTTC

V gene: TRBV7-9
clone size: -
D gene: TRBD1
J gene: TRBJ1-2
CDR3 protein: CASRPGQNNYGYTF
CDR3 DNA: TGTGCCAGCAGACCGGGACAGAATAACTATGGCTACACCTTC

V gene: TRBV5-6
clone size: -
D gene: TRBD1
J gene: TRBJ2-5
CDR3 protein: CASSLTGVVGETQYF
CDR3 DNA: TGTGCCAGCAGCTTGACAGGGGTTGTAGGGGAGACCCAGTACTTC

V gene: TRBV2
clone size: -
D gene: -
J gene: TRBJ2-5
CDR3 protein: CASSGEVETQYF
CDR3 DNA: TGTGCCAGCAGCGGGGAGGTAGAGACCCAGTACTTC

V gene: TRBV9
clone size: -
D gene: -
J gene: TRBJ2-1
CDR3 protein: CASSLRGEGNEQFF
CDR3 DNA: TGTGCCAGCAGCCTAAGAGGAGAAGGCAATGAGCAGTTCTTC

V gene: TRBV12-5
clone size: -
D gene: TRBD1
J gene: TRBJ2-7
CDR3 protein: CASGRLILPYRPGTGTYEQYF
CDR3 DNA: TGTGCTAGTGGCCGCTTAATTTTACCCTACCGCCCCGGGACAGGCACCTACGAGCAGTACTTC

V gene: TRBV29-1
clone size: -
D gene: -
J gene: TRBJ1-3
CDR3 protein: CSVGYSGNTIYF
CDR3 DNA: TGCAGCGTTGGTTACTCTGGAAACACCATATATTTT

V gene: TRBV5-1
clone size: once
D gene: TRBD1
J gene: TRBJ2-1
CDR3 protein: CASSLGLGQLDEQFF
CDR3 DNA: TGCGCCAGCAGCTTGGGGTTGGGACAGCTCGATGAGCAGTTCTTC

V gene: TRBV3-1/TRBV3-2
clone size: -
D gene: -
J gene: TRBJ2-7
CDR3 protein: CASSQVGTAYEQYF
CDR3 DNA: TGTGCCAGCAGCCAAGTTGGAACAGCCTATGAGCAGTACTTC

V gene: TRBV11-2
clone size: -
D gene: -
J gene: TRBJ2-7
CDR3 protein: CASSFGTGLSYEQYF
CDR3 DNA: TGTGCCAGCAGCTTCGGTACAGGGCTCTCCTACGAGCAGTACTTC

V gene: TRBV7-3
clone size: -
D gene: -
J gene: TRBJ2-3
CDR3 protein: CASSSLTTDTQYF
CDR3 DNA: TGTGCCAGCAGCTCCCTGACAACAGATACGCAGTATTTT

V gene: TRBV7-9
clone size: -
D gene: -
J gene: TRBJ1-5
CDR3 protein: CASSFDGDQPQHF
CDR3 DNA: TGTGCCAGCAGCTTTGACGGGGATCAGCCCCAGCATTTT

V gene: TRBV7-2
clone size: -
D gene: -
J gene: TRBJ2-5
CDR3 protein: CPGALRGGSQETQYF
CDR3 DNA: TGTCCTGGGGCCTTGAGGGGGGGCAGCCAAGAGACCCAGTACTTC

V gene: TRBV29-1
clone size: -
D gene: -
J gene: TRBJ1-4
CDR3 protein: CSVKLANEKLFF
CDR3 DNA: TGCAGCGTTAAACTTGCTAATGAAAAACTGTTTTTT

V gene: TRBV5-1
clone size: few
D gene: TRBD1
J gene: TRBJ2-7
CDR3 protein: CASSWGTGSLHEQYF
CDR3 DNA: TGCGCCAGCAGCTGGGGGACAGGTTCTCTCCACGAGCAGTACTTC

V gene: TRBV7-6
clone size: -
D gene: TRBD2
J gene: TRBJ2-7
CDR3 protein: CASSLAAGLLYEQYF
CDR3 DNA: TGTGCCAGCAGCTTAGCAGCGGGGCTTCTCTACGAGCAGTACTTC

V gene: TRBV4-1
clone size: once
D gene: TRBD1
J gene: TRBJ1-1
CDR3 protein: CASSRAGTDLTEAFF
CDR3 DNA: TGCGCCAGCAGCCGGGCCGGGACAGACCTCACTGAAGCTTTCTTT

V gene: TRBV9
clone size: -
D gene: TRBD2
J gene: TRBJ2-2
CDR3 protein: CASSVAAGGVTGELFF
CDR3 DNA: TGTGCCAGCAGCGTAGCAGCGGGGGGGGTCACCGGGGAGCTGTTTTTT

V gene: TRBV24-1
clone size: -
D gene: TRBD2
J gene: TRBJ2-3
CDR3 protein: CATSDWGGVTDTQYF
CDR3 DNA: TGTGCCACCAGTGATTGGGGGGGTGTTACAGATACGCAGTATTTT

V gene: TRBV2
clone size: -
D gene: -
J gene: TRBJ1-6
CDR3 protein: CASTEGDYNSPLHF
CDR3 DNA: TGTGCCAGCACCGAGGGAGATTATAATTCACCCCTCCACTTT

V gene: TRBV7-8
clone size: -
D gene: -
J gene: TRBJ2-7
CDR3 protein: CASSLAERADSYEQYF
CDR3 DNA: TGTGCCAGCAGCTTAGCGGAGAGGGCGGACTCCTACGAGCAGTACTTC

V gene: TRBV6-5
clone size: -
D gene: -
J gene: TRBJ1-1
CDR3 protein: CASSTAGDTEAFF
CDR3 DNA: TGTGCCAGCAGTACTGCAGGGGACACTGAAGCTTTCTTT

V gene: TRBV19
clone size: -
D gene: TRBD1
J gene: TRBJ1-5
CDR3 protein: CASSARTGGDQPQHF
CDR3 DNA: TGTGCCAGTAGTGCTCGGACAGGGGGCGATCAGCCCCAGCATTTT

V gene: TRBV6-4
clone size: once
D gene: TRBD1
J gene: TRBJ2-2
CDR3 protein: CASRKDRGNTGELFF
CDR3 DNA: TGTGCCAGCAGGAAGGACAGGGGGAACACCGGGGAGCTGTTTTTT

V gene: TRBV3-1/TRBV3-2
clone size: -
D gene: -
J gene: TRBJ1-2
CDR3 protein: CASRGEFRGYTF
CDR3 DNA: TGTGCCAGCAGGGGAGAATTTCGTGGCTACACCTTC

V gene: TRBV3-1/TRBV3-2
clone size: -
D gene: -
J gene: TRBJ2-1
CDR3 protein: CASSYRGLVQNEQFF
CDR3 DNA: TGTGCCAGCAGCTATAGAGGGCTAGTTCAAAATGAGCAGTTCTTC

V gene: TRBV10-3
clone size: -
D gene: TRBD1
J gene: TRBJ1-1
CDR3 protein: CAISDRENTEAFF
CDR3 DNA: TGTGCCATCAGCGACAGGGAGAACACTGAAGCTTTCTTT

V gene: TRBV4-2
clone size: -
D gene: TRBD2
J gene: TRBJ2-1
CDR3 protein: CASSQDREVPYNEQFF
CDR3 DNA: TGTGCCAGCAGCCAAGATCGGGAGGTCCCCTACAATGAGCAGTTCTTC

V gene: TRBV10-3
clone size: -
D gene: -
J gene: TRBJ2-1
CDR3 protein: CAVTPGGHSSYNEQFF
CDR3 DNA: TGTGCCGTAACCCCCGGAGGCCACAGCTCCTACAATGAGCAGTTCTTC

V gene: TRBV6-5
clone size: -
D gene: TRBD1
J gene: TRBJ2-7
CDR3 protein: CASSVDRGFYEQYF
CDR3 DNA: TGTGCCAGCAGCGTCGACAGGGGCTTCTACGAGCAGTACTTC

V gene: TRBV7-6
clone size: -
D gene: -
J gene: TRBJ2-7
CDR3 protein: CASSLQQGSPYEQYF
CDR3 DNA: TGTGCCAGCAGCTTACAACAGGGAAGTCCCTACGAGCAGTACTTC

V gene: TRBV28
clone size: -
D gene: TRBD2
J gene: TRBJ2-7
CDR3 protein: CASTRRESSGSYEQYF
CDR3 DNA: TGTGCCAGCACCCGGCGAGAGAGTAGCGGGAGCTACGAGCAGTACTTC